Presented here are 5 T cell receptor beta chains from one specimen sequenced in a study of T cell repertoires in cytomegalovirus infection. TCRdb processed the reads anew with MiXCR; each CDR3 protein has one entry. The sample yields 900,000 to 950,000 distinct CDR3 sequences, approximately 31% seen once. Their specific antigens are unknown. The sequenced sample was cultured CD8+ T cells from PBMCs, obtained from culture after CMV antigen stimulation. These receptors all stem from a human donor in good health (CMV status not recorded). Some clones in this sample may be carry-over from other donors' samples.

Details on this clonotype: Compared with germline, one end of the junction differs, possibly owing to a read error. CDR3 sequence (DNA): TGTGCCAACAGTTTTTCAGAGACCCAGTACTTC. Its protein is CANSFSETQYF. This sequence joins TRBV12-3 or TRBV12-4 and TRBJ2-5; D is unresolved. This CDR3 has 11 amino acids.

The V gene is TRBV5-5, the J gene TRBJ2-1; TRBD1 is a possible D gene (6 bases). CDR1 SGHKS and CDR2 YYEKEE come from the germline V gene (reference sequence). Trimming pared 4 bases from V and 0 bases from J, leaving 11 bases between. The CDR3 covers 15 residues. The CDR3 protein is CASSNGQNSYNEQFF. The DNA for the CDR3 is TGTGCCAGCAGCAACGGACAGAACTCCTACAATGAGCAGTTCTTC. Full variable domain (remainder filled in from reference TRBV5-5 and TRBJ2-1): DAGVTQSPTHLIKTRGQQVTLRCSPISGHKSVSWYQQVLGQGPQFIFQYYEKEERGRGNFPDRFSARQFPNYSSELNVNALLLGDSALYLCASSNGQNSYNEQFFGPGTRLTVL.

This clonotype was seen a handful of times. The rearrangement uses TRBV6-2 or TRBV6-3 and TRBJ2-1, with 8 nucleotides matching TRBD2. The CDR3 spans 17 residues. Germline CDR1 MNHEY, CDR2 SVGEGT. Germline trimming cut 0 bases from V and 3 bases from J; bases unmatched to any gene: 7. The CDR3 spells CASSYSLGSGDYNEQFF. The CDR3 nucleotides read TGTGCCAGCAGTTACTCCTTGGGTAGCGGGGACTACAATGAGCAGTTCTTC.

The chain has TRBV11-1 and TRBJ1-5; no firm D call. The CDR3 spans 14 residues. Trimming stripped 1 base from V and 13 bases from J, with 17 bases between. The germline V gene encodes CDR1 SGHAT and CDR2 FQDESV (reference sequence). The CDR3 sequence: CASSLGSTISTQHF. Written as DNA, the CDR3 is TGTGCCAGCAGCTTAGGTTCTACAATCAGTACTCAGCATTTT.

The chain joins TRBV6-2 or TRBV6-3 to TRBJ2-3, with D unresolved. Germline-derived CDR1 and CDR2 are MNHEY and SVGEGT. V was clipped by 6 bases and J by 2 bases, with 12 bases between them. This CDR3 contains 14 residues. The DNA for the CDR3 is TGTGCCAGCAGCCCGGAACGGTACACAGATACGCAGTATTTT. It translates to CASSPERYTDTQYF.